This T cell receptor beta chain was obtained from a study of cytomegalovirus exposure and HLA in healthy donors. Broader study findings: In a later analysis, a missense DCLRE1C variant was linked to TCR beta V- and J-gene trimming. According to the study, some 160 TCR beta chains were cytomegalovirus-associated.

The CDR3 totals 13 residues. CDR1 is SGHAT and CDR2 is FQNNGV in the germline V gene. Trimming took off 5 bases at V and 4 bases at J, with 9 bases between the two ends. Use of 60 Vbeta and 13 Jbeta primers characterized the PCR. Sequenced by immunoSEQ multiplex PCR; TCRdb stores in-frame clones only, minus some. Here the sample spans 120,000 or so clones, more than 70% being singletons. A word on this clone: The target antigen is unknown.

The rearrangement links TRBV11-2 to TRBJ1-5, with D possibly being TRBD1 (5 bases). The receptor comes from a human donor in good health. Material: PBMCs. CDR3 protein: CASSGGVNQPQHF. The CDR3 DNA reads TGTGCCAGCAGCGGAGGGGTAAATCAGCCCCAGCATTTT.